This paragraph covers one T cell receptor (beta chain) sequence. Its antigen is unknown. Within one base of it there is no much larger clone, and no base qualities were kept. These data originate in a study of blood T cell repertoires in COVID-19 (TCRdb year 2020). Some background on the complete study: Collaborator samples came from the United States, Italy and Spain and covered acute and convalescent phases of COVID-19. The material from the prospective study consisted of cDNA or gDNA derived from T cells, B-cell-depleted T cells, or PBMCs. The dataset comprised deeply sampled blood TCRbeta repertoires from subjects exposed to, actively infected with, or recovered from COVID-19. The repertoires were made available in a free public database intended to serve as a resource for research on the immune response to SARS-CoV-2. The samples were drawn from two sources: the first 160 participants of the ongoing ImmuneRACE study, and over 1,000 subjects contributed by 6 global collaborators. Nearly every sample came with metadata listing a de-identified subject ID, COVID-19 status, age in years and sex. Where available, HLA class I and class II types were obtained from metadata supplied by the sample provider rather than from assay-based typing.

TCRbeta CDR3 regions were amplified from genomic DNA by means of the immunoSEQ Assay, a bias-controlled multiplex PCR. The published analysis was carried out like this. The number of nucleated cells in each sample was estimated from the amplification of reference gene primers within the assay. Sequence reads were collapsed and filtered to measure the absolute abundance of every unique TCRbeta CDR3 rearrangement. For each sample, productive Simpson clonality was calculated as the square root of Simpson's diversity index over productive rearrangements. In TCRdb, the immuneACCESS table is reduced to in-frame sequences with V and J assigned. These tables do not hold every clone; where another copy was compared, an unresolved V gene accounts for under half, and the others remain unexplained. The V and J calls and the clone size are those of that table, but D and trimming were determined from the DNA. The sample includes tens of thousands of clones, with approximately 92% observed a single time. The ten most abundant clones make up roughly 4.2% of the sample.

Collaborating institutions collected whole blood in K2EDTA tubes following their own protocols. Collaborator samples were shipped for TCRbeta analysis as frozen whole blood, isolated PBMCs, or DNA extracted from either sample type. What the research found in general, with its limitations: The amount of clinical and demographic metadata varied by source and participant and was provided uncurated.

Looking up the germline V gene yields CDR1 MGHRA and CDR2 YSYEKL. There are 14 amino acids in the CDR3, from cysteine to phenylalanine inclusive. Of the read, only the CDR3 DNA is kept; its 42 bases are in frame from base 1. V and J lose 3 bases and 0 bases, and a span of 9 bases separates them. Recombination connected TRBV4-1 to TRBJ2-7; the D gene is possibly TRBD2, with 6 bases matching. The specimen sequenced was peripheral blood. This TCR came from a man aged 45 to 65 with active COVID-19. DNA sequence: TGCGCCAGCAGCCAGGAGACTAGCTCCTACGAGCAGTACTTC. Its translation reads: CASSQETSSYEQYF.